Each of the 8 T cell receptor beta chains below was sequenced from the same sample in a study of T cell responses to AZD1222 COVID-19 vaccine. TCRdb's table, derived via immunoSEQ multiplex PCR, lists solely in-frame clones and lacks some. The sample holds 130,000 or so clones, 90% to 95% seen once. The starting material was peripheral blood, obtained on day 0 of AZD1222 vaccination. The receptors come from an adult in good health.

The chain has TRBV28 and TRBJ2-2, with TRBD2 identical over 11 bases. Germline V lookup: CDR1 MDHEN, CDR2 SYDVKM. The length of the CDR3 is 19 residues. J was trimmed by 7 bases and V by 2 bases; bases with no gene match: 15. The DNA of the CDR3 is TGTGCCAGCAGTTTAGAGCTAGCGGGGGGCCTCGTCTGGGGCGGGGAGCTGTTTTTT. Translation gives CASSLELAGGLVWGGELFF.

This clone was observed a handful of times. The chain joins TRBV15 to TRBJ2-2, with 9 positions matching TRBD1. The CDR3 runs to 16 residues. With 0 bases clipped from V and 12 bases from J, the junction kept 11 bases outside the gene matches. The germline CDR1 and CDR2 sequences are LNHNV and YYDKDF (reference sequence). This CDR3 reads CATSRDRPDRGSKLFF. CDR3 in DNA: TGTGCCACCAGCAGAGATCGTCCGGACAGGGGCTCGAAGCTGTTTTTT.

The V call is TRBV12-3 or TRBV12-4, the J call TRBJ1-2; D possibly corresponds to TRBD1 (6 bases). Trimming left V 5 bases short and J 5 bases short, with 9 bases between. There are 12 residues in the CDR3. The DNA of the CDR3 is TGTGCCAGCAGTCCCACAGGGTATGGCTACACCTTC. Translated, it gives CASSPTGYGYTF.

The CDR3 here is CASSTTRGYNEQFF. The CDR3 region has the DNA TGCGCCAGCAGCACCACCCGGGGATACAATGAGCAGTTCTTC. The chain employs TRBV5-1 and TRBJ2-1, with D possibly TRBD2 on 5 matching bases. The V and J ends lost 4 bases and 4 bases respectively, with 12 bases between them. Germline CDR1 is SGHRS and CDR2 is YFSETQ. This CDR3 has 14 amino acids.

The J gene is TRBJ2-5, the V gene TRBV2, with D tentatively TRBD1 (5 bases). Germline assignment: CDR1 SNHLY and CDR2 FYNNEI. The V end lost 7 bases, the J end lost 1 base, and 16 bases lay between the germline ends. The CDR3 extends over 15 amino acids. The CDR3 DNA is TGTGCCAGCAAGATGATGACAGCCACCCAAGAGACCCAGTACTTC. Amino acids: CASKMMTATQETQYF. The entire variable domain, with the rest obtained from reference TRBV2 and TRBJ2-5, is as follows: EPEVTQTPSHQVTQMGQEVILRCVPISNHLYFYWYRQILGQKVEFLVSFYNNEISEKSEIFDDQFSVERPDGSNFTLKIRSTKLEDSAMYFCASKMMTATQETQYFGPGTRLLVL.

The chain recombines TRBV5-1 with TRBJ1-1; tentative D call: TRBD1 (6 bases). Per the germline V gene, CDR1 is SGHRS and CDR2 is YFSETQ. The CDR3 runs 13 residues. Deletions cut 3 bases from V and 5 bases from J, with 11 bases between. The CDR3 loop is CASSSGQRTEAFF. The CDR3 coding sequence is TGCGCCAGCAGCTCAGGACAGCGGACTGAAGCTTTCTTT.

The chain recombines TRBV4-1 with TRBJ2-7; 11 nucleotides match TRBD2. Germline values: CDR1 MGHRA, CDR2 YSYEKL. CDR3 length: 19 amino acids. V gave up 4 bases and J gave up 0 bases; unmatched junction bases: 14. The CDR3 reads CASSRAGLAGQRSSYEQYF. The CDR3 DNA reads as TGCGCCAGCAGCCGTGCTGGACTAGCGGGCCAGAGAAGCTCCTACGAGCAGTACTTC.

This clone was detected only once. This chain uses TRBV19 with TRBJ1-6; D remains ambiguous. Germline values: CDR1 LNHDA, CDR2 SQIVND (reference sequence). V lost 9 bases and J lost 7, with 16 bases in between. The CDR3 spans 14 residues. This chain's CDR3 is CASNGRAANSPLHF. CDR3 sequence (DNA): TGTGCCAGCAATGGCCGGGCGGCAAATTCACCCCTCCACTTT. Full variable domain (rest looked up from reference TRBV19 and TRBJ1-6): DGGITQSPKYLFRKEGQNVTLSCEQNLNHDAMYWYRQDPGQGLRLIYYSQIVNDFQKGDIAEGYSVSREKKESFPLTVTSAQKNPTAFYLCASNGRAANSPLHFGNGTRLTVT.